This T cell receptor beta chain was sequenced during a study of T cell repertoires in cytomegalovirus infection. Concerning this clonotype itself: The antigen remains undetermined.

Trimming at V came to 10 bases and at J to 5 bases, leaving 11 bases not matched to a gene. Germline CDR1 is SEHNR and CDR2 is FQNEAQ (reference sequence). This CDR3 spans 14 amino acids. TCRdb analysed the reads with MiXCR anew, one entry per CDR3 protein. The sample yields under 850,000 distinct CDR3 sequences, around a third seen once. The chain couples TRBV7-9 to TRBJ2-3; TRBD2 matches 8 bases. The sample in question was cultured PBMCs, obtained from culture after CMV antigen stimulation. This TCR was recovered from a human donor in good health (CMV status not recorded). Some clones in this sample may be carry-over from other donors' samples. Written as DNA, the CDR3 is TGTGCCACAAACGGAGCGGGAGCGGGAGATACGCAGTATTTT. Translated, it gives CATNGAGAGDTQYF.